This T cell receptor beta chain was captured by sequencing in a study of blood T cell repertoires in COVID-19. The overall study: Sample material is recorded as cDNA or gDNA derived from T cells, B-cell-depleted T cells, or PBMCs.

Sequencing was performed with immunoSEQ multiplex PCR; in TCRdb, only in-frame clones are kept and a portion is missing. The table lists approximately 440,000 clones, about nine tenths of them singletons. The CDR3 is 15 amino acids. The germline CDR1 and CDR2 sequences are LNHDA and SQIVND (reference sequence). The J segment lost 3 bases and the V segment lost 9 bases, leaving 9 bases of the junction unmatched. This TCR came from a man aged 18-30 years who had recovered from COVID-19. V gene TRBV19 combines with J gene TRBJ1-2; 11 bases match TRBD1. The source material was PBMCs or T cells enriched from blood (not recorded which). This CDR3 reads CARTGTGGGYYGYTF. As DNA, the CDR3 is TGTGCCAGAACCGGGACAGGGGGAGGTTACTATGGCTACACCTTC. The whole variable domain, remainder taken from reference TRBV19 and TRBJ1-2, is DGGITQSPKYLFRKEGQNVTLSCEQNLNHDAMYWYRQDPGQGLRLIYYSQIVNDFQKGDIAEGYSVSREKKESFPLTVTSAQKNPTAFYLCARTGTGGGYYGYTFGSGTRLTVV.